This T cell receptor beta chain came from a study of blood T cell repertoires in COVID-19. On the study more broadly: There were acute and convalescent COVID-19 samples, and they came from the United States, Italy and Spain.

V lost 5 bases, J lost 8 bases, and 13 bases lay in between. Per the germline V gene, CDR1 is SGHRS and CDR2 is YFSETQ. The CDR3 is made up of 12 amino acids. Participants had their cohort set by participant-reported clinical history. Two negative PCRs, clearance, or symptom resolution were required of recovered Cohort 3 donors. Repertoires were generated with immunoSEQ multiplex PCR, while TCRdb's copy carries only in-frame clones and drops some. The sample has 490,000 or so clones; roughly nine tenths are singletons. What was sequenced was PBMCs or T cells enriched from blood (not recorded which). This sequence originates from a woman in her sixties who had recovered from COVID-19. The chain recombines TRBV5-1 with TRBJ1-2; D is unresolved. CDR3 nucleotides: TGCGCCAGCAGGGGCAGCAACTGGGGCTACACCTTC. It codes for CASRGSNWGYTF.